Each of the 29 T cell receptor beta chains below was sequenced from the same sample in a study of T cell clones after liver transplantation (dated 2019 in TCRdb). The library was generated by the immunoSEQ multiplex PCR assay. What TCRdb holds here is the immuneACCESS table cut down to in-frame rearrangements. Part of the clones is not present; checked against another copy, under half of the missing clones reflect an unresolved V gene, and the others are unexplained. In all, the sample holds 85,000 to 110,000 clones, and around 84% of those were seen once. The top ten clones comprise approximately 2.9% of the sample. The source was CD4+ T cells from blood, collected approximately 4 years after liver transplant. The receptors shown here come from a human patient who received a liver transplant. A transplant means some T cells may be of graft donor rather than patient origin.

In nucleotides, the CDR3 is TGTGCCAGCAGCGTAGTGTCAGTCCCGAATGAGCAGTTCTTC. Translation gives CASSVVSVPNEQFF. The chain recombines TRBV9 with TRBJ2-1; no firm D call. Per the germline V gene, CDR1 is SGDLS and CDR2 is YYNGEE. Trimming removed 0 bases at V and 7 bases at J, with 11 bases between. CDR3 length equals 14 residues.

This clone has just a few counts. The chain links TRBV6-5 to TRBJ2-6; TRBD1 might be the D (7 bases). V lost 7 bases and J lost 2, with 12 bases in between. The V gene's germline CDR1 is MNHEY and CDR2 SVGAGI. The CDR3 length is 15 residues. CDR3 DNA: TGTGCCAGCACCGGAGGGGGCGCTGGGGCCAACGTCCTGACTTTC. This translates into CASTGGGAGANVLTF.

The chain recombines TRBV7-8 with TRBJ2-7, with 8 bases matching TRBD2. Per the germline V gene, CDR1 is SGHVS and CDR2 is FQNEAQ. Trimming took 1 base from V and 9 from J; bases not matched to a gene: 5. The CDR3 spans 13 residues. This CDR3 is CASSLVLAGVQYF. The CDR3 DNA reads TGTGCCAGCAGCTTAGTTCTAGCGGGTGTGCAGTACTTC.

The rearrangement uses TRBV2 and TRBJ2-1; D may be TRBD2 (6 bases). CDR3 size: 13 residues. CDR1 is SNHLY, CDR2 FYNNEI, per germline. V dropped 7 bases and J dropped 8 bases, with 15 bases sitting between them. The CDR3 coding sequence is TGTGCCAGCAACAACAGGCGGGGCCATGAGCAGTTCTTC. Translating it yields CASNNRRGHEQFF. Full variable domain (missing parts from reference TRBV2 and TRBJ2-1): EPEVTQTPSHQVTQMGQEVILRCVPISNHLYFYWYRQILGQKVEFLVSFYNNEISEKSEIFDDQFSVERPDGSNFTLKIRSTKLEDSAMYFCASNNRRGHEQFFGPGTRLTVL.

The V and J genes are TRBV2 and TRBJ1-4; D is uncertain. The germline V gene encodes CDR1 SNHLY and CDR2 FYNNEI. The CDR3 loop spans 14 amino acids. V was cut by 2 bases and J by 2 bases, with 6 bases left in between. As DNA, the CDR3 is TGTGCCAGCAGTGAAAAACGGACTAATGAAAAACTGTTTTTT. Protein: CASSEKRTNEKLFF.

This chain joins TRBV5-4 and TRBJ2-2; D is uncertain. The CDR3 length is 14 residues. With 0 bases removed from V and 5 bases from J, the gap between germline ends came to 8 bases. Germline loops: CDR1 SGHNT, CDR2 YYREEE (reference sequence). The CDR3 sequence is CASSLASKTGELFF. The CDR3 DNA sequence: TGTGCCAGCAGCTTGGCCAGCAAGACCGGGGAGCTGTTTTTT. Looking up the rest from reference TRBV5-4 and TRBJ2-2 gives the full variable domain: ETGVTQSPTHLIKTRGQQVTLRCSSQSGHNTVSWYQQALGQGPQFIFQYYREEENGRGNFPPRFSGLQFPNYSSELNVNALELDDSALYLCASSLASKTGELFFGEGSRLTVL.

This chain uses TRBV4-3 with TRBJ1-6, with unresolved D. Trimming removed 0 bases at V and 6 bases at J, with 9 bases between. The CDR3 covers 15 residues. Per the germline V gene, CDR1 is LGHNA and CDR2 is YSLEER. CDR3 nucleotide sequence: TGCGCCAGCAGCCAAGAACGCGGAACTAATTCACCCCTCCACTTT. Its translation is CASSQERGTNSPLHF.

A few counts support this clone. The V and J genes are TRBV4-2 and TRBJ1-5; 7 bases match TRBD1. Germline lookup yields CDR1 LGHNA and CDR2 YNFKEQ. The CDR3 sequence is 14 residues long. V was pared by 5 bases and J by 4 bases, with 5 bases of the junction left unmatched. The CDR3 is CASSKGQDNQPQHF. CDR3 coding DNA: TGTGCCAGCAGCAAAGGACAGGATAATCAGCCCCAGCATTTT.

This clone was counted a few times. V usage is TRBV15 and J usage is TRBJ2-7, with a possible D match to TRBD1 (5 bases). V dropped 5 bases and J dropped 3 bases, with 8 bases sitting between them. Looked up from germline, CDR1 is LNHNV and CDR2 is YYDKDF (reference sequence). The CDR3 totals 12 residues. The CDR3 spells CATSDTGYEQYF. The CDR3 nucleotides are TGTGCCACCAGCGACACAGGCTACGAGCAGTACTTC.

The rearrangement joins TRBV7-3 to TRBJ1-2; maybe TRBD1 (5 bases). Trimming stripped 5 bases from V and 5 bases from J, with 24 bases between. Germline values: CDR1 SGHTA, CDR2 FQGTGA. This CDR3 region has 17 residues. The CDR3: CASSPQASGGEGYGYTF. CDR3 coding DNA: TGTGCCAGCAGCCCCCAGGCGTCGGGGGGTGAAGGTTATGGCTACACCTTC.

The count of this clone is one. The chain uses TRBV28 and TRBJ1-1; maybe TRBD1 (6 bases). V lost 2 bases and J 4 bases, leaving 11 bases between the germline ends. The germline V gene encodes CDR1 MDHEN and CDR2 SYDVKM. The CDR3 spans 14 residues. The CDR3 DNA reads TGTGCCAGCAGTTTAGTGGGGGCGATCACTGAAGCTTTCTTT. Its protein product is CASSLVGAITEAFF.

The rearrangement links TRBV15 to TRBJ2-1; D tentatively fits TRBD1 or TRBD2 (5 bases each). The germline CDR1 and CDR2 sequences are LNHNV and YYDKDF (reference sequence). Trimming cost V 7 bases and J 5 bases, with 21 bases left between them. The length of the CDR3 is 16 residues. The CDR3 sequence is CATTHRRTLNHNEQFF. DNA for the CDR3: TGTGCCACCACCCACAGGAGGACCCTTAACCACAATGAGCAGTTCTTC.

This chain uses TRBV7-9 with TRBJ2-5; D is uncertain. The germline CDR1 and CDR2 sequences are SEHNR and FQNEAQ (reference sequence). CDR3 length: 15 amino acids. V was shortened by 5 bases and J by 5 bases, with 18 bases between the two germline ends. The CDR3 DNA follows: TGTGCCAGCAGCCCTGGAACAATCCAAGGCGAGACCCAGTACTTC. This gives the protein CASSPGTIQGETQYF.

This chain joins TRBV18 and TRBJ1-6, with D uncertain. With 3 bases removed from V and 6 bases from J, the gap between germline ends came to 24 bases. This CDR3 comprises 19 residues. Germline CDR1 reads KGHSH; CDR2 reads LQKENI. Written as DNA, the CDR3 is TGTGCCAGCTCACCTAACATTTCCCTGACGGAAACCCTTAATTCACCCCTCCACTTT. Its translation: CASSPNISLTETLNSPLHF.

The chain joins TRBV11-2 to TRBJ2-5; possibly TRBD1 or TRBD2 for D (5 bases each). V was trimmed by 5 bases and J by 5 bases, leaving 12 bases between them. The V gene's germline CDR1 is SGHAT and CDR2 FQNNGV. The CDR3 is 13 amino acids. CDR3 residues: CASSPRDGETQYF. CDR3 nucleotides: TGTGCCAGCAGCCCCCGGGACGGGGAGACCCAGTACTTC.

The chain has TRBV11-2 and TRBJ1-2; 11 positions match TRBD1. From germline, CDR1 is SGHAT and CDR2 FQNNGV. This CDR3 region has 15 residues. Trimming took 6 bases from V and 7 from J; bases not matched to a gene: 10. In DNA form, the CDR3 reads TGTGCCAGCAGATTCTCCGGGACAGGGGGAGGTGGCTACACCTTC. Its protein product is CASRFSGTGGGGYTF.

The CDR3: CASSSPDGANYGYTF. In DNA, the CDR3 is TGTGCCAGCAGTTCGCCCGACGGGGCGAACTATGGCTACACCTTC. The chain couples TRBV7-2 to TRBJ1-2; possible D gene TRBD1, 5 bases. The CDR3 is 15 residues long. Germline V gene sequence: CDR1 SGHTA, CDR2 FQGNSA. V lost 6 bases and J 2 bases, leaving 16 bases between the germline ends.

This clone occurred once. The chain joins TRBV4-1 to TRBJ1-5; D is ambiguous. Germline lookup yields CDR1 MGHRA and CDR2 YSYEKL. CDR3 length: 14 residues. The V end lost 1 base, the J end lost 2 bases, and 6 bases lay between the germline ends. Here the CDR3 reads CASSQGPRNQPQHF. The CDR3 region has the DNA TGCGCCAGCAGCCAAGGCCCTCGCAATCAGCCCCAGCATTTT.

This clone has a single count. The V and J genes are TRBV7-2 and TRBJ2-7; 13 positions match TRBD2. V lost 4 bases to trimming and J lost 2 bases; unmatched junction nucleotides: 5. The CDR3 consists of 16 residues. The germline gives CDR1 SGHTA, CDR2 FQGNSA. Here the CDR3 reads CASSSRTSGRTYEQYF. In DNA, the CDR3 is TGTGCCAGCAGCTCCAGGACTAGCGGGAGAACCTACGAGCAGTACTTC.

V usage is TRBV7-9 and J usage is TRBJ1-1; D is unresolved. The germline V gene has CDR1 SEHNR and CDR2 FQNEAQ (reference sequence). V was pared by 5 bases and J by 0 bases, with 13 bases between. This CDR3 has 15 residues. Written as DNA, the CDR3 is TGTGCCAGCAGCCCTAAAAGACGGCTGAACACTGAAGCTTTCTTT. Translation: CASSPKRRLNTEAFF.

The genes are TRBV30 and TRBJ2-5; D is unresolved. Germline CDR1 reads GTSNPN; CDR2 reads SVGIG (reference sequence). The CDR3 is 12 residues long. The V gene lost 7 bases and the J gene lost 5 bases, with 14 bases spanning the gap. CDR3 in amino acids: CASTWVGETQYF. The CDR3 DNA is TGTGCCTCCACCTGGGTCGGGGAGACCCAGTACTTC.

The chain is built from TRBV6-5 and TRBJ1-1; D is possibly TRBD1 (6 bases). Germline V lookup: CDR1 MNHEY, CDR2 SVGAGI. CDR3 length: 15 residues. Trimming removed 4 bases at V and 5 bases at J, with 17 bases between. For the CDR3, the DNA is TGTGCCAGCAGTTCCCCCGAGGGGGGAGGAACTGAAGCTTTCTTT. Amino acids: CASSSPEGGGTEAFF.

The rearrangement uses TRBV16 and TRBJ1-5; D is uncertain. Per the germline V gene, CDR1 is KGHSY and CDR2 is FQNENV. The CDR3 covers 16 residues. V was pared by 6 bases and J by 0 bases, with 15 bases between. For the CDR3, the DNA is TGTGCCAGCAGGCCTACAGTTACTTATAGCAATCAGCCCCAGCATTTT. Its protein is CASRPTVTYSNQPQHF.

The V gene is TRBV10-1, the J gene TRBJ1-2, with D maybe TRBD1 (6 bases). CDR1 is WNHNN, CDR2 SYGVQD, per germline (reference sequence). The CDR3 is 15 residues long. V was shortened by 4 bases and J by 5 bases, with 17 bases between the two germline ends. CDR3 loop: CASSGEQGSRYGYTF. The CDR3, as DNA: TGCGCCAGCAGTGGGGAACAGGGTAGTAGGTATGGCTACACCTTC.

This chain joins TRBV4-1 and TRBJ2-5; 9 nucleotides line up with TRBD1. The CDR3 extends over 14 amino acids. Germline-derived CDR1 and CDR2 are MGHRA and YSYEKL. Trimming took 4 bases from V and 5 from J; bases not matched to a gene: 5. The CDR3 here is CASSPRTGVETQYF. CDR3 bases: TGCGCCAGCAGCCCTCGGACAGGGGTGGAGACCCAGTACTTC.

This CDR3 is CATSRDTDTQYF. The CDR3 nucleotides read TGTGCCACCAGCAGAGATACAGATACGCAGTATTTT. The chain combines TRBV15 with TRBJ2-3; D unclear. The length of the CDR3 is 12 residues. Trimming took off 0 bases at V and 3 bases at J, with 1 base between the two ends. In germline, CDR1 is LNHNV, CDR2 YYDKDF (reference sequence).

CDR3 loop: CASSITTSYEQYF. The CDR3, as DNA: TGTGCCAGCAGCATCACAACGTCCTACGAGCAGTACTTC. The chain is built from TRBV7-9 and TRBJ2-7; D remains unclear. V was shortened by 5 bases and J by 1 base, with 9 bases between the two germline ends. The germline V gene has CDR1 SEHNR and CDR2 FQNEAQ (reference sequence). The CDR3 has 13 amino acids.

The rearrangement joins TRBV25-1 to TRBJ1-2; 8 positions match TRBD1. Per germline, CDR1 MGHDK and CDR2 SYGVNS. The CDR3 has 14 residues. The J segment lost 3 bases and the V segment lost 1 base, leaving 1 base of the junction unmatched. The CDR3, as DNA: TGTGCCAGCAGTGAATCAGGGGGCGACTATGGCTACACCTTC. This gives the protein CASSESGGDYGYTF.

V is TRBV2 and J is TRBJ2-7; TRBD1 matches 7 bases. Germline CDR1 reads SNHLY; CDR2 reads FYNNEI. The V segment lost 10 bases and the J segment 0 bases; nucleotides outside the gene matches: 15. This CDR3 contains 16 residues. The CDR3 region is CATLRVLGDSSYEQYF. CDR3 in DNA: TGTGCCACCCTACGGGTCCTCGGGGACAGCTCCTACGAGCAGTACTTC.